This section outlines one TCR beta chain sequence together with its context. The specificity of this receptor is unknown. Nothing much larger sits one base from this clone, and base qualities are not available. The data were obtained in a study of blood T cell repertoires in COVID-19 (TCRdb year 2020). With regard to the full study: Samples covering the acute and convalescent phases of COVID-19 were provided by collaborators in the United States, Italy and Spain. The prospective study material was composed of cDNA or gDNA derived from T cells, B-cell-depleted T cells, or PBMCs. Subjects who had been exposed to COVID-19, were actively infected with it, or had recovered from it provided the deeply sampled blood TCRbeta repertoires that made up the dataset. A freely available public database, intended as a resource for researchers studying the immune response to SARS-CoV-2, is where the repertoires were released. The samples were drawn from the first 160 participants of the ongoing ImmuneRACE study and from more than 1,000 subjects provided by 6 global collaborators. The sample metadata nearly always contained a de-identified subject ID, COVID-19 status, age in years and sex. Where available, HLA class I and class II types were taken from metadata supplied by the sample provider and were not determined by assay-based typing.

In Seattle, one collaborating source enrolled patients while the infection was active and tracked those patients longitudinally over the course of disease. Whole blood was collected in K2EDTA tubes by collaborating institutions according to the institutions' own protocols. For TCRbeta analysis, collaborators shipped samples as frozen whole blood, isolated PBMCs, or DNA extracted from either of those sample types. Paper-wide results and their limitations: The amount of clinical and demographic metadata varied by source and participant and was provided uncurated.

Counted from cysteine to phenylalanine, this CDR3 has 13 amino acids. Kept here is only the CDR3 DNA, which spans 39 bases and is read in frame from base 1. V is clipped by 3 bases and J by 4 bases, and the sequence between their germline boundaries is 12 bases long. Taken from the germline V gene, the CDR1 and CDR2 loops are SQVTM and ANQGSEA. The immunoSEQ Assay, a bias-controlled multiplex PCR, was used to amplify TCRbeta CDR3 regions from genomic DNA. The study's own analysis went as follows. Nucleated cell counts per sample were estimated from amplification of reference gene primers within the assay. Sequence reads were collapsed and filtered to measure the absolute abundance of every unique TCRbeta CDR3 rearrangement. For each sample, productive Simpson clonality was calculated as the square root of Simpson's diversity index across productive rearrangements. TCRdb's version of the immuneACCESS table is confined to in-frame rearrangements and falls short of the full clone set. An unresolved V gene accounts for under half of the shortfall where checked; the remainder is of unknown origin. The V and J calls and the clone size are those of that table, but D and trimming were determined from the DNA. Across this sample there are roughly 200,000 clones, with around 80% seen only once. Jointly, the top ten make up around 6.7% of the sample.

The rearranged chain carries TRBV29-1 and TRBJ1-2; the D gene assignment is ambiguous. What was sequenced was peripheral blood. This sequence originates from a woman between 40 and 50 years old with COVID-19, enrolled during active disease. CDR3 region: CSVEKRSLYGYTF. In nucleotide form, the sequence is TGCAGCGTTGAGAAGAGGAGTCTCTATGGCTACACCTTC. The entire variable domain, with the stretches around the CDR3 drawn from the reference TRBV29-1 and TRBJ1-2 proteins, is SAVISQKPSRDICQRGTSLTIQCQVDSQVTMMFWYRQQPGQSLTLIATANQGSEATYESGFVIDKFPISRPNLTFSTLTVSNMSPEDSSIYLCSVEKRSLYGYTFGSGTRLTVV.